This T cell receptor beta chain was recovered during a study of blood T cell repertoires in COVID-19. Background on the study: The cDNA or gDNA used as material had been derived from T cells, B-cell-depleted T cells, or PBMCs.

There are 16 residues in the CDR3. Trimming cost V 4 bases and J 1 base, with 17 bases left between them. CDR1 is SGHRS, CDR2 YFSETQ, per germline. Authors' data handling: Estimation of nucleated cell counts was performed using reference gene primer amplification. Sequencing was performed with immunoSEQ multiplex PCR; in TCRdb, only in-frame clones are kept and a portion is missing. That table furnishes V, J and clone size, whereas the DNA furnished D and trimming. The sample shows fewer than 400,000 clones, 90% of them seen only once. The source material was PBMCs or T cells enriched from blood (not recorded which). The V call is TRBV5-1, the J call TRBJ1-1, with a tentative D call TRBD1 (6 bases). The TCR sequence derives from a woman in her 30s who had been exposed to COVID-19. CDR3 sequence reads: CASSPRLGGPNTEAFF. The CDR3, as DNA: TGCGCCAGCAGCCCCCGCTTGGGGGGGCCGAACACTGAAGCTTTCTTT.